Listed here is a single T cell receptor (beta chain). Source study methods: Using reference gene primer amplification, nucleated cell counts were estimated. Assay: immunoSEQ multiplex PCR; the TCRdb copy retains only in-frame clones and omits some. From that table come the V and J calls and clone size; the DNA was used to work out D and trimming. The sample carries some 76,000 clones, approximately 90% recorded once. The V segment lost 4 bases and the J segment 5 bases; nucleotides outside the gene matches: 6. CDR3 length equals 14 residues. In germline, CDR1 is SGHRS, CDR2 YFSETQ. These data come from a study of blood T cell repertoires in COVID-19. Study information: Some COVID-19 samples were acute and others convalescent; all came from the United States, Italy and Spain. T cells, B-cell-depleted T cells, or PBMCs supplied cDNA or gDNA.

Sequenced input: peripheral blood. The sequence was obtained from a human donor in a cohort sampled during active COVID-19. This chain links TRBV5-1 with TRBJ1-2; 9 bases align to TRBD1. This CDR3 reads CASSPGGQGYGYTF. The CDR3, as DNA: TGCGCCAGCAGCCCGGGGGGACAGGGATATGGCTACACCTTC.